Each of the 9 T cell receptor beta chains below was sequenced from the same sample in a study of cytomegalovirus exposure and HLA in healthy donors. The protocol was immunoSEQ multiplex PCR, while the TCRdb copy is restricted to in-frame clones and leaves out a portion. The sample has hundreds of thousands of clones, around 78% seen once. The sequenced material came from PBMCs. The receptors come from a woman aged 18 to 35 in good health and CMV-seronegative.

The chain recombines TRBV5-4 with TRBJ2-5; 7 bases are shared with TRBD2. The CDR3 has 16 amino acids. Germline V gene data show CDR1 as SGHNT and CDR2 as YYREEE (reference sequence). The ends lost 4 bases at V and 0 bases at J; junction bases unmatched: 9. CDR3 in amino acids: CASSPYREGNQETQYF. DNA for the CDR3: TGTGCCAGCAGCCCATATAGGGAGGGGAACCAAGAGACCCAGTACTTC.

Written as DNA, the CDR3 is TGTGCCAGCGTGCGGGAGTTTTCCTACAATGAGCAGTTCTTC. This gives the protein CASVREFSYNEQFF. The genes are TRBV6-1 and TRBJ2-1, with 7 positions matching TRBD2. Germline CDR1 MNHNS, CDR2 SASEGT. The ends lost 8 bases at V and 1 base at J; junction bases unmatched: 5. The CDR3 consists of 14 residues.

V usage is TRBV9 and J usage is TRBJ2-1; D gene unclear. The CDR3 loop spans 13 amino acids. The germline CDR1 and CDR2 sequences are SGDLS and YYNGEE. Trimming left V 0 bases short and J 7 bases short, with 8 bases between. CDR3 amino acids: CASSVAQSNEQFF. CDR3 nucleotides: TGTGCCAGCAGCGTAGCTCAGTCAAATGAGCAGTTCTTC.

V is TRBV6-6 and J is TRBJ2-3; no reliable D call. This CDR3 is built from 11 residues. Germline CDR1 reads MNHNY; CDR2 reads SVGAGI (reference sequence). Trimming stripped 6 bases from V and 5 bases from J, with 6 bases between. DNA of the CDR3: TGTGCCAGCAGCAGAGAAGATACGCAGTATTTT. The encoded protein is CASSREDTQYF.

The genes are TRBV5-1 and TRBJ2-1; D is ambiguous. Germline CDR1 is SGHRS and CDR2 is YFSETQ. Trimming shortened V by 1 base and J by 9 bases, and 20 bases separated the two germline ends. The CDR3 is made up of 16 amino acids. The CDR3 DNA follows: TGCGCCAGCAGCTTGACTTCGGAAAGCGCCTATGGTGAGCAGTTCTTC. Residues: CASSLTSESAYGEQFF.

On this clone itself: One end of the junction is discordant with germline, which a read error may explain. This chain uses TRBV7-9 with TRBJ1-2; possible D gene TRBD1, 5 bases. The CDR3 spans 13 residues. Germline values: CDR1 SEHNR, CDR2 FQNEAQ (reference sequence). Here the CDR3 reads CASSPSGGDGHTF. CDR3 DNA sequence: TGTGCCAGCAGCCCCTCGGGGGGGGATGGCCACACCTTC.

This clone appeared a few times. The gene calls are TRBV19 and TRBJ1-6; tentative D call: TRBD1 (5 bases). Trimming took off 0 bases at V and 11 bases at J, with 17 bases between the two ends. Per the germline V gene, CDR1 is LNHDA and CDR2 is SQIVND (reference sequence). The CDR3 contains 16 residues. CDR3 loop: CASSIDGTLNGAPLHF. Written as DNA, the CDR3 is TGTGCCAGTAGTATAGACGGGACCCTGAACGGGGCACCCCTCCACTTT.

This clone was counted once. The chain employs TRBV18 and TRBJ2-7, with TRBD1 matching 10 bases. This CDR3 is built from 16 residues. With V trimmed by 3 bases and J by 2 bases, 7 bases remained unmatched. CDR1 and CDR2 (germline): KGHSH, LQKENI. The CDR3 here is CASSPRGDRGTYEQYF. In DNA, the CDR3 is TGTGCCAGCTCACCTCGAGGGGACAGGGGAACCTACGAGCAGTACTTC.

The V and J genes are TRBV5-1 and TRBJ1-1; 9 bases align to TRBD1. Trimming took 4 bases from V and 5 from J; bases not matched to a gene: 9. CDR1 and CDR2 from the germline V gene are SGHRS and YFSETQ. The CDR3 runs 15 residues. CDR3 sequence reads: CASSPRTGEVTEAFF. CDR3 bases: TGCGCCAGCAGCCCACGGACAGGGGAGGTAACTGAAGCTTTCTTT.